Sequencing of this T cell receptor (beta chain) was carried out in a study of identifying expanded T cells in peripheral blood. Whole-study findings and limits: Variance in clone template counts between roughly two-week samples significantly increased with total template count across all healthy donors.

Generated by immunoSEQ multiplex PCR, the TCRdb table keeps only in-frame clones and is missing some. Among some 77,000 clones listed, more than 70% were seen once. No infections or other immune events were documented during collection. To note about this clone: The antigen is unknown.

Losses at the gene ends were 2 bases for V and 6 bases for J; bases not matched to a gene: 1. Per the germline V gene, CDR1 is LGHNA and CDR2 is YSLEER. This CDR3 spans 13 amino acids. Specimen: blood. The clonotype comes from a person aged 18 to 75 in good health. This chain links TRBV4-3 with TRBJ1-2; 9 bases match TRBD1. This CDR3 reads CASSQTGGDGYTF. The CDR3 DNA reads TGCGCCAGCAGCCAAACAGGGGGCGATGGCTACACCTTC.